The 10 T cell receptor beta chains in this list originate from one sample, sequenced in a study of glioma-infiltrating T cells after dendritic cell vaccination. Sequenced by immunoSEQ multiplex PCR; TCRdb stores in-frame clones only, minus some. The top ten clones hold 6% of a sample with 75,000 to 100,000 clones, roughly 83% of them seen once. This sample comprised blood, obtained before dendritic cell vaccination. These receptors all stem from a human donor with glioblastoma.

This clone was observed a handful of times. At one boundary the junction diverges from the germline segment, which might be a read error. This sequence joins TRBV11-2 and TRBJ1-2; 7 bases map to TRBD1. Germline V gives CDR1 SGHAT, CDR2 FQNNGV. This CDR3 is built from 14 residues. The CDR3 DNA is TGTGCCAGCAGCTTTAGCGCCCAGACAGGGACCAGTTTCTTC. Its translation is CASSFSAQTGTSFF.

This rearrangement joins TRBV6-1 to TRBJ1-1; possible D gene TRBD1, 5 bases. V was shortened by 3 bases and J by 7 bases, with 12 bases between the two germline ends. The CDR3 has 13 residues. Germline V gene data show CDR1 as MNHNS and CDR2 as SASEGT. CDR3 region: CASSDGSRGEAFF. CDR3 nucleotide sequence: TGTGCCAGCAGTGATGGTAGTAGGGGTGAAGCTTTCTTT.

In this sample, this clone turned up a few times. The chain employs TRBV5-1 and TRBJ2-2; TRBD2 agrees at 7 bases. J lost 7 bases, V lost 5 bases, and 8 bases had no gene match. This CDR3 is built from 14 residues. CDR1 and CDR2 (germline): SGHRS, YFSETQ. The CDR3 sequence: CASRSSGYNGELFF. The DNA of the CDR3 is TGCGCCAGCAGATCTAGCGGATACAACGGGGAGCTGTTTTTT. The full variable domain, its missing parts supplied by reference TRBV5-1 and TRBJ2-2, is KAGVTQTPRYLIKTRGQQVTLSCSPISGHRSVSWYQQTPGQGLQFLFEYFSETQRNKGNFPGRFSGRQFSNSRSEMNVSTLELGDSALYLCASRSSGYNGELFFGEGSRLTVL.

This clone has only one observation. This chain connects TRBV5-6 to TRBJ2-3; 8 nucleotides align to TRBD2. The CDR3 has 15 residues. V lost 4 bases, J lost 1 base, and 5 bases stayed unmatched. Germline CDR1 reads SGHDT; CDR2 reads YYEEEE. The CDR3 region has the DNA TGTGCCAGCAGCCACCTACTAGCGGGCACAGATACGCAGTATTTT. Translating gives CASSHLLAGTDTQYF. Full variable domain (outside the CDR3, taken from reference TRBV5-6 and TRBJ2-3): DAGVTQSPTHLIKTRGQQVTLRCSPKSGHDTVSWYQQALGQGPQFIFQYYEEEERQRGNFPDRFSGHQFPNYSSELNVNALLLGDSALYLCASSHLLAGTDTQYFGPGTRLTVL.

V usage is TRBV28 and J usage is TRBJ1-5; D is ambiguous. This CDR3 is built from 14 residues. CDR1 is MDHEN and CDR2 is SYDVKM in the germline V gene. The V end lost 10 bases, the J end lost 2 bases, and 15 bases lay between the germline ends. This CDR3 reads CATFRSLGNQPQHF. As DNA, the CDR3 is TGTGCCACTTTCCGGTCGTTAGGCAATCAGCCCCAGCATTTT.

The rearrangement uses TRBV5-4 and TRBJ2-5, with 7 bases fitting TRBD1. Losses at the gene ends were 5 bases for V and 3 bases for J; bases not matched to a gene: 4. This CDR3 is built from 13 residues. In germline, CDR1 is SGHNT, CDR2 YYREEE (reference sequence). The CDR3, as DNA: TGTGCCAGCAGTCGACAGGGTAAAGAGACCCAGTACTTC. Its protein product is CASSRQGKETQYF.

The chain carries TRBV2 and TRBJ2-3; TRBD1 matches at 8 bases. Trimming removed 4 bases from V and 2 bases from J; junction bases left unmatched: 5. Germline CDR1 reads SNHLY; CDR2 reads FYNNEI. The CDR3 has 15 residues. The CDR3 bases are TGTGCCAGCAGTGCGGACAGGGCTAACACAGATACGCAGTATTTT. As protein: CASSADRANTDTQYF.

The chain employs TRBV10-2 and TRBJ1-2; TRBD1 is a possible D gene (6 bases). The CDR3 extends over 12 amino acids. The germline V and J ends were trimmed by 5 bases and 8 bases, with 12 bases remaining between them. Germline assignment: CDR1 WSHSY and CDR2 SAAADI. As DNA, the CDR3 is TGCGCCAGCAGTCCAGGGGCGCGAGGCTACACCTTC. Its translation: CASSPGARGYTF.

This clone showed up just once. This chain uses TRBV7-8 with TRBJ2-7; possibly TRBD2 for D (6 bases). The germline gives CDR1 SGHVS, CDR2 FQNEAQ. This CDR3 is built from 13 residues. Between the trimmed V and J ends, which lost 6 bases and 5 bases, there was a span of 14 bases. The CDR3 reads CASRGGVLNEQYF. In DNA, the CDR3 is TGTGCCAGCAGGGGGGGAGTGCTGAACGAGCAGTACTTC. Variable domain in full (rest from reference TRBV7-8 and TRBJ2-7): GAGVSQSPRYKVAKRGQDVALRCDPISGHVSLFWYQQALGQGPEFLTYFQNEAQLDKSGLPSDRFFAERPEGSVSTLKIQRTQQEDSAVYLCASRGGVLNEQYFGPGTRLTVT.

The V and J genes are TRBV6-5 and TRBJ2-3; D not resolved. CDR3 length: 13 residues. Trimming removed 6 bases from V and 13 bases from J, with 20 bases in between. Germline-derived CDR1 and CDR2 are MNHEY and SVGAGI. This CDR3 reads CASSARPSPGEYF. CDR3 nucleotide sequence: TGTGCCAGCAGCGCTAGGCCCTCCCCTGGCGAGTATTTT.